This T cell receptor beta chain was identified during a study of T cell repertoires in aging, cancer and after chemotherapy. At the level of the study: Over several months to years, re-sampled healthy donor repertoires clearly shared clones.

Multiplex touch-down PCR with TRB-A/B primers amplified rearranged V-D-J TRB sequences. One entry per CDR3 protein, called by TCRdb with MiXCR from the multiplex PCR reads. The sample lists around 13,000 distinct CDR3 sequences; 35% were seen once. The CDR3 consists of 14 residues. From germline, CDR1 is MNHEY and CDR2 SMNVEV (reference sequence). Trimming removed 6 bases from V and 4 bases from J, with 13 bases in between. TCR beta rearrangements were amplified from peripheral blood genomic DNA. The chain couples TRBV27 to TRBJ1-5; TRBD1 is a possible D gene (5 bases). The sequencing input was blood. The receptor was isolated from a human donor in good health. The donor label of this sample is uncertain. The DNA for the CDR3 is TGTGCCAGCAGCTCGGGACGGATGAATCAGCCCCAGCATTTT. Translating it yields CASSSGRMNQPQHF.